A selection of T cell receptor beta chains follows, all from one sample in a study of response to subunit inactivated influenza vaccine. MiXCR, applied by TCRdb to the RT-PCR reads, yields one record per CDR3 protein. The table has 630,000 or so distinct CDR3 sequences, around 16% seen once. This material consisted of PBMCs from blood, taken 11 to 12 days after vaccination. The receptors derive from a man aged 50 to 59 who received an inactivated influenza vaccine. The CDR3 runs from the conserved cysteine through the conserved F or W. A D gene is named only where the DNA matches it firmly. Rows may omit the clone size; those that give it use once, few, many or a size class.

clone_size j_call d_call v_call cdr3_aa cdr3_nt
- TRBJ2-3 TRBD1 TRBV30 CASTGTGFGDTQYF TGTGCCTCTACCGGGACAGGGTTTGGAGATACGCAGTATTTT
few TRBJ2-1 - TRBV5-1 CASSVGSLYNEQFF TGCGCCAGCAGCGTGGGCAGCCTCTACAATGAGCAGTTCTTC
few TRBJ1-3 - TRBV10-3 CAISGGALSGNTIYF TGTGCCATCAGTGGGGGTGCCCTCTCTGGAAACACCATATATTTT
few TRBJ2-3 TRBD1 TRBV4-3 CASSQVGGQGTDTQYF TGCGCCAGCAGCCAAGTGGGGGGACAGGGCACAGATACGCAGTATTTT
- TRBJ2-7 - TRBV21-1 CASSKGGEQYF TGTGCCAGCAGCAAAGGGGGCGAGCAGTACTTC
- TRBJ1-2 - TRBV6-1 CASSSDSTIGYTF TGTGCCAGCAGCTCCGACAGTACTATCGGCTACACCTTC
many TRBJ2-1 - TRBV29-1 CSVLGYSYNEQFF TGCAGCGTTTTAGGATACTCCTACAATGAGCAGTTCTTC
few TRBJ2-7 TRBD2 TRBV7-2 CASSLLAGAYYEQYF TGTGCCAGCAGCTTACTGGCGGGAGCCTACTACGAGCAGTACTTC
- TRBJ1-4 - TRBV29-1 CSVKQGEKLFF TGCAGCGTAAAACAGGGCGAAAAACTGTTTTTT
many TRBJ2-5 - TRBV12-3/TRBV12-4 CASSRAGAMETQYF TGTGCCAGCAGTAGGGCGGGGGCTATGGAGACCCAGTACTTC
few TRBJ2-2 TRBD1 TRBV19 CASSLFQGATGELFF TGTGCCAGTAGTCTTTTCCAGGGGGCCACCGGGGAGCTGTTTTTT
few TRBJ2-4 - TRBV6-1 CASSENIQYF TGTGCCAGCAGTGAAAACATTCAGTACTTC
few TRBJ2-3 - TRBV12-3/TRBV12-4 CATFGEKQYF TGTGCCACATTCGGGGAGAAGCAGTATTTT
few TRBJ1-2 - TRBV7-9 CASSPRIHGYTF TGTGCCAGCAGCCCAAGGATCCATGGCTACACCTTC
many TRBJ2-5 TRBD1 TRBV12-3/TRBV12-4 CASRGTGRETQYF TGTGCCAGCAGGGGGACAGGGAGAGAGACCCAGTACTTC
few TRBJ1-5 - TRBV27 CASSPVPNQPQHF TGTGCCAGCAGTCCCGTCCCCAATCAGCCCCAGCATTTT
few TRBJ2-7 - TRBV4-1 CASSQDGRGEQYF TGCGCCAGCAGCCAAGATGGTCGGGGGGAGCAGTACTTC
many TRBJ2-7 - TRBV15 CATSREEGEQYF TGTGCCACCAGCAGAGAAGAAGGCGAGCAGTACTTC
- TRBJ2-7 - TRBV5-1 CASSLPGETYEQYF TGCGCCAGCAGCCTGCCTGGGGAGACTTACGAGCAGTACTTC
many TRBJ2-4 - TRBV20-1 CSAGQSGAKNIQYF TGCAGTGCTGGGCAATCGGGGGCCAAAAACATTCAGTACTTC
many TRBJ2-1 - TRBV6-5 CASSSLVEEFF TGTGCCAGCAGTTCACTAGTTGAGGAGTTCTTC
- TRBJ1-2 - TRBV4-2 CASSQDGVPGYGYTF TGTGCCAGCAGCCAAGATGGGGTCCCGGGGTATGGCTACACCTTC
- TRBJ1-5 - TRBV3-1 CASSQHFLRDNQPQHF TGTGCCAGCAGCCAGCACTTCCTCAGGGACAATCAGCCCCAGCATTTT
- TRBJ2-1 TRBD1 TRBV5-1 CASSVGDRPINEQFF TGCGCCAGCAGCGTTGGGGACAGGCCGATCAATGAGCAGTTCTTC
many TRBJ2-1 - TRBV5-1 CASSYGVLSGREQFF TGCGCCAGCAGCTACGGCGTTCTTAGCGGTCGAGAGCAGTTCTTC